This T cell receptor beta chain was captured by sequencing in a study of shared clonotypes between healthy human individuals (TCRdb year 2020). As for the study more broadly: A few men and a couple of women, aged 18 to 49 years, made up the cohort. Blood TCR repertoires of four to six healthy adults were deeply sequenced to estimate repertoire size and the extent of clonotype sharing between individuals. For each donor, CD4 naive and CD4 memory were each given three plates, CD8 naive was given two plates, and CD8 memory was given one plate. Per donor, leukapheresis produced somewhere between about 0.94 and 8.9 billion PBMCs. To increase sequencing depth and limit assay-specific biases, TCR repertoire library preparation and sequencing were carried out by different laboratories using diverse techniques.

According to the germline V gene, CDR1 reads MNHEY and CDR2 reads SVGAGI. Measured from the cysteine to the phenylalanine, the CDR3 is 13 residues long. Only CDR3 DNA is held: 39 bases, read in frame from base 1. After removal of 7 bases from V and 10 bases from J, the junction retains 11 bases not matched to a gene. Using the deep immunoSEQ assay, multiplex PCR amplified TCR CDR3 regions from genomic DNA. Extracted genomic DNA from each cell subset was spread evenly across all wells of several immunoSEQ 96-well plates, with each plate serving as a replicate. For sorted subsets, around 200 ng genomic DNA, equal to 30,000 or so T cell genomes, was loaded into each replicate PCR. The purified libraries were quantified using a Qubit 3.0 fluorometer, sized with a Bioanalyzer 2100, and then quantified again using the KAPA Library Quantification kit. Every immunoSEQ 96-well plate was sequenced on a dedicated single-read 150-cycle Illumina NextSeq 550 flow cell. Concerning the study's data processing: Because the immunoSEQ output held only junctional sequences and lacked quality scores, the filtering could not match the filtering applied to full-length reads. Sequences were annotated with PyIR, a Python wrapper for IgBLAST v1.9, using IMGT germline references to assign V/J genes and CDR3. Reads were filtered out if the reads had weak V/J assignments (E-value above 1e-6), no CDR3, stop codons, out-of-frame junctions, or ambiguous translated residues. V3J clonotypes were defined as sequences sharing the same inferred V gene, J gene, and CDR3 amino acid sequence. Percentage overlap between repertoires was calculated by dividing the number of shared unique clonotypes by the size of the smaller repertoire. Richness of each repertoire was evaluated using RTK rarefaction, the Chao1 estimator, and Recon v2.1 estimates of unobserved clonotypes. For all TCRbeta clonotypes obtained by the gDNA method from a handful of donors, generation probabilities were computed with OLGA. Here the immuneACCESS table is served through TCRdb, limited to in-frame sequences with V and J called. Missing clones are a known gap in these copies; in checked studies unresolved V genes cover under half, and the rest lacks a known reason. That table furnishes V, J and clone size, whereas the DNA furnished D and trimming. The sample table shows millions of clones, and around nine tenths are seen once. The ten top clones hold roughly 0.13% of the sample.

Overall results and qualifications from the work: About 5% of naive CD4, around 4% of naive CD8, about 2.5% of memory CD4, and about 0.4% of memory CD8 clonotypes were shared across several donors. Pairwise subsampling indicated that sequencing depth was expected to affect the degree of clonotype sharing among donors. Sampling was restricted to blood, and TCR repertoires in tissues likely differ from the TCR repertoires found in blood. Compared with non-shared clonotypes, clonotypes shared by all four sorted-subset donors had higher generation probabilities. Even with the large sequencing depth, rarefaction of the sorted-subset datasets indicated that sequencing was incomplete. Because the study included only a small number of donors, the genetic and exposure-history diversity represented was limited. Estimated clonotype richness was generally larger for naive than for memory subsets.

For this clone: It has no known antigen specificity. No base-level quality is on record; no much larger clone is a single base apart.

The donors were healthy, HIV-negative adults who had no recently reported acute infections or vaccinations. Every donor was a Caucasian adult living in Nashville, Tennessee, USA. CD4+ T cells were enriched by magnetic negative selection, after which naive cells were positively selected on CD45RA and the negative fraction was taken as the memory subset. After blood collection by leukapheresis, PBMCs were isolated using Ficoll-Histopaque density gradient centrifugation and then cryopreserved in the vapor phase of liquid nitrogen. Analytical flow cytometry was used to check the purity and quantity of each magnetically sorted T cell population. Genomic DNA was isolated from each sorted fraction and quantified by UV absorbance on a Nanodrop 2000c.

Sequences were obtained from naive CD4+ T cells sorted from blood. The label giving this sample's cell subset or site can be read as: CD45RA+ positively selected. The chain employs TRBV6-5 and TRBJ1-1, with 8 junctional bases fitting TRBD1. The TCR comes from a young man in good health. The CDR3 sequence is CASTKTGQGRAFF. The bases read TGTGCCAGCACCAAAACCGGACAGGGTAGAGCTTTCTTT.